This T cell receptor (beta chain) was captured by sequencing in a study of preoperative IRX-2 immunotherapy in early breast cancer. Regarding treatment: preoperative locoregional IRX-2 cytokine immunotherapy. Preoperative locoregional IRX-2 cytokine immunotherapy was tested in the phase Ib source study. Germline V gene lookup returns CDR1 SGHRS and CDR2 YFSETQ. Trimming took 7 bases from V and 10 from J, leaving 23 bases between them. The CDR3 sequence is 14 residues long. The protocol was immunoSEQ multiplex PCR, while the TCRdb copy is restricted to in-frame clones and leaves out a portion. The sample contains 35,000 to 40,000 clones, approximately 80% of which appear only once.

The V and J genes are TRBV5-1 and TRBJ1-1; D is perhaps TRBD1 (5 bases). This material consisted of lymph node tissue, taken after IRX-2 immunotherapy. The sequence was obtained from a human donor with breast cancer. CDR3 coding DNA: TGCGCCAGCGGGGGTTCGGGACCGGGTTCCCGAGCTTTCTTT. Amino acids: CASGGSGPGSRAFF. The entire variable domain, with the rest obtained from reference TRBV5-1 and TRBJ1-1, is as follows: KAGVTQTPRYLIKTRGQQVTLSCSPISGHRSVSWYQQTPGQGLQFLFEYFSETQRNKGNFPGRFSGRQFSNSRSEMNVSTLELGDSALYLCASGGSGPGSRAFFGQGTRLTVV.